The next 21 T cell receptor beta chains were all read from a single sample in a study of shared clonotypes between healthy human individuals. Assay: immunoSEQ multiplex PCR; the TCRdb copy retains only in-frame clones and omits some. The table has about 1.5 million clones, around 95% seen once. The sample was naive CD4+ T cells sorted from blood. Subset: CD45RA+ positively selected. Receptors originate from a man younger than 40 in good health.

In regard to this clone: The sample carries other DNA sequences with the same CDR3. The CDR3, as DNA: TGCAGTGCTAGGACAGATACGCAGTATTTT. It specifies CSARTDTQYF. The chain has TRBV20-1 and TRBJ2-3; D gene uncertain. V dropped 3 bases and J dropped 3 bases, with 1 base sitting between them. The CDR3 sequence is 10 residues long. Per germline, CDR1 DFQATT and CDR2 SNEGSKA (reference sequence).

The J gene is TRBJ2-2, the V gene TRBV5-1, with 10 bases lining up with TRBD2. The germline V gene encodes CDR1 SGHRS and CDR2 YFSETQ. Germline trimming cut 0 bases from V and 1 base from J; bases unmatched to any gene: 3. CDR3 length: 17 amino acids. DNA of the CDR3: TGCGCCAGCAGCTTGGTCCTAGCGGGGGTGAACACCGGGGAGCTGTTTTTT. It encodes CASSLVLAGVNTGELFF.

DNA for the CDR3: TGTGCCAGCAGCCTCTCAACAGGGGACAGTCAAGAGACCCAGTACTTC. Amino acids: CASSLSTGDSQETQYF. The rearrangement links TRBV11-2 to TRBJ2-5; TRBD1 matches at 7 bases. This CDR3 has 16 residues. Germline V gene sequence: CDR1 SGHAT, CDR2 FQNNGV. V gave up 5 bases and J gave up 2 bases; unmatched junction bases: 11.

The gene calls are TRBV7-2 and TRBJ2-7; 7 positions match TRBD1. CDR1 and CDR2 (germline): SGHTA, FQGNSA. V shed 6 bases, J shed 6 bases, and the junction held 2 bases outside the gene matches. This CDR3 region has 11 residues. This CDR3 reads CASSTGAEQYF. The CDR3 DNA sequence: TGTGCCAGCAGTACAGGGGCCGAGCAGTACTTC.

V is TRBV27 and J is TRBJ1-1; D might be TRBD1 (6 bases). Looked up from germline, CDR1 is MNHEY and CDR2 is SMNVEV (reference sequence). The CDR3 is 17 residues long. The V gene lost 6 bases and the J gene lost 3 bases, with 23 bases spanning the gap. The CDR3 region is CASRGARTALTDTEAFF. CDR3 nucleotide sequence: TGTGCCAGCAGGGGAGCAAGGACAGCCCTGACCGACACTGAAGCTTTCTTT.

The V call is TRBV4-3, the J call TRBJ2-6; D is unclear. Germline V gene sequence: CDR1 LGHNA, CDR2 YSLEER. V was cut by 2 bases and J by 4 bases, with 6 bases left in between. The length of the CDR3 is 14 residues. The CDR3 bases are TGCGCCAGCAGCCAATCAGGAGGGGCCAACGTCCTGACTTTC. Translated, it gives CASSQSGGANVLTF.

The chain combines TRBV11-3 with TRBJ2-7, with 9 bases lining up with TRBD2. V was clipped by 4 bases and J by 7 bases; unmatched bases: 11. Germline CDR1 is SGHNT and CDR2 is YENEEA. CDR3 size: 15 residues. The DNA for the CDR3 is TGTGCCAGCAGCTATCGGTTAGCGGGAGTGCGAGAGCAGTACTTC. Its translation: CASSYRLAGVREQYF.

The chain carries TRBV7-2 and TRBJ2-1; TRBD1 matches 7 bases. The length of the CDR3 is 16 residues. V trimming: 3 bases; J trimming: 0 bases; junction bases outside the gene matches: 5. The germline V gene has CDR1 SGHTA and CDR2 FQGNSA. The CDR3 region has the DNA TGTGCCAGCAGCTTCCCAGGGGGAACCTCCTACAATGAGCAGTTCTTC. Translation: CASSFPGGTSYNEQFF.

The V and J genes are TRBV28 and TRBJ2-7; 7 bases are shared with TRBD1. The J segment lost 3 bases and the V segment lost 2 bases, leaving 7 bases of the junction unmatched. This CDR3 is 15 amino acids long. CDR1 is MDHEN and CDR2 is SYDVKM in the germline V gene. The CDR3 reads CASSLPGTAVYEQYF. The CDR3 DNA is TGTGCCAGCAGTTTACCCGGGACAGCGGTCTACGAGCAGTACTTC.

The chain joins TRBV7-6 to TRBJ2-1; D unclear. Germline-derived CDR1 and CDR2 are SGHVS and FNYEAQ. The CDR3 has 12 residues. The ends were cut back, 2 bases at V and 10 bases at J, with 9 bases in the middle. The CDR3 DNA is TGTGCCAGCAGCTTAACGACCCGGGAGCAGTTCTTC. Amino acid sequence: CASSLTTREQFF.

J is TRBJ2-1 and V is TRBV19, with D perhaps TRBD2 (6 bases). CDR1 and CDR2 from the germline V gene are LNHDA and SQIVND (reference sequence). CDR3 length equals 13 residues. V dropped 5 bases and J dropped 9 bases, with 14 bases sitting between them. CDR3 DNA sequence: TGTGCCAGTAGTCCCACTGCGGGAACTGAGCAGTTCTTC. It specifies CASSPTAGTEQFF.

The rearrangement links TRBV6-5 to TRBJ2-1, with TRBD2 matching 9 bases. Germline trimming cut 5 bases from V and 3 bases from J; bases unmatched to any gene: 5. CDR1 is MNHEY, CDR2 SVGAGI, per germline. This CDR3 spans 15 amino acids. CDR3 in DNA: TGTGCCAGCAGTCCCTGGACTAGCGACTACAATGAGCAGTTCTTC. Translated: CASSPWTSDYNEQFF.

This rearrangement joins TRBV20-1 to TRBJ2-5; no clear D. The CDR3 totals 11 residues. Trimming left V 6 bases short and J 5 bases short, with 10 bases between. In germline, CDR1 is DFQATT, CDR2 SNEGSKA (reference sequence). This CDR3 reads CSAAGPETQYF. CDR3 nucleotides: TGCAGTGCCGCCGGCCCCGAGACCCAGTACTTC.

The chain uses TRBV14 and TRBJ2-5, with a tentative D call TRBD2 (6 bases). Trimming took 4 bases from V and 4 from J, leaving 19 bases between them. Germline V gene sequence: CDR1 SGHDN, CDR2 FVKESK. The CDR3 contains 16 residues. The CDR3: CASSPPRRGARETQYF. The CDR3 DNA is TGTGCCAGCAGCCCGCCACGGCGCGGGGCCAGAGAGACCCAGTACTTC.

The gene calls are TRBV7-6 and TRBJ2-5; unclear D gene. CDR3 length equals 14 residues. V was shortened by 1 base and J by 0 bases, with 6 bases between the two germline ends. Germline CDR1 reads SGHVS; CDR2 reads FNYEAQ. CDR3 bases: TGTGCCAGCAGCTTAGGCTTGGACCAAGAGACCCAGTACTTC. Translating gives CASSLGLDQETQYF. The full variable domain, completed using reference TRBV7-6 and TRBJ2-5, is GAGVSQSPRYKVTKRGQDVALRCDPISGHVSLYWYRQALGQGPEFLTYFNYEAQQDKSGLPNDRFSAERPEGSISTLTIQRTEQRDSAMYRCASSLGLDQETQYFGPGTRLLVL.

The rearrangement uses TRBV7-8 and TRBJ1-5, with a possible D match to TRBD1 (5 bases). The CDR3 is 16 residues long. CDR1 is SGHVS and CDR2 is FQNEAQ in the germline V gene. The V gene lost 0 bases and the J gene lost 0 bases, with 9 bases spanning the gap. CDR3 loop: CASSLAGTASNQPQHF. In nucleotides, the CDR3 is TGTGCCAGCAGCTTAGCAGGGACCGCTAGCAATCAGCCCCAGCATTTT.

This chain's CDR3 is CSVEVGTGKPQHF. The CDR3 nucleotides are TGCAGCGTTGAAGTAGGGACAGGGAAGCCCCAGCATTTT. The V call is TRBV29-1, the J call TRBJ1-5; the match to TRBD1 covers 9 bases. CDR1 is SQVTM and CDR2 is ANQGSEA in the germline V gene. Unmatched junction bases numbered 3, after V lost 1 base and J lost 8 bases. The CDR3 covers 13 residues.

The chain carries TRBV18 and TRBJ1-1; no clear D gene. Looked up from germline, CDR1 is KGHSH and CDR2 is LQKENI. The CDR3 sequence is 12 residues long. Between the trimmed V and J ends, which lost 3 bases and 9 bases, there was a span of 11 bases. CDR3 sequence (DNA): TGTGCCAGCTCACCTGTGGCGCGTCAAGCTTTCTTT. Translation gives CASSPVARQAFF.

CDR3 region: CASSPNPGTSGTYEQYF. In DNA, the CDR3 is TGCGCCAGCAGCCCAAATCCCGGGACTAGCGGGACCTACGAGCAGTACTTC. The rearrangement links TRBV5-1 to TRBJ2-7; 13 bases are shared with TRBD2. Per germline, CDR1 SGHRS and CDR2 YFSETQ. Losses at the gene ends were 4 bases for V and 2 bases for J; bases not matched to a gene: 9. The CDR3 is 17 amino acids.

The genes are TRBV2 and TRBJ2-4; D is uncertain. The CDR3 has 16 residues. Germline assignment: CDR1 SNHLY and CDR2 FYNNEI. Trimming stripped 6 bases from V and 0 bases from J, with 15 bases between. This CDR3 is CASSIEVLLAKNIQYF. CDR3 bases: TGTGCCAGCAGCATAGAAGTCCTTCTAGCCAAAAACATTCAGTACTTC.

The chain combines TRBV11-2 with TRBJ1-2, with D maybe TRBD1 (5 bases). The germline CDR1 and CDR2 sequences are SGHAT and FQNNGV. V lost 1 base to trimming and J lost 2 bases, with 11 bases between them. The CDR3 is 15 residues long. This chain's CDR3 is CASSLGRARNYGYTF. DNA for the CDR3: TGTGCCAGCAGCTTAGGCAGGGCCCGAAACTATGGCTACACCTTC.